This T cell receptor beta chain was identified in a study of T cells after yellow fever vaccination. As for the study in general: Each of the EM, EMRA, CM and Tscm memory subsets was sorted based on CD3, CD45RA, CCR7 and CD95.

TCRdb reprocessed the 5' RACE reads via MiXCR and lists one record per CDR3 protein. The sample has some 48,000 distinct CDR3 sequences, just under 6.5% seen once. Germline V gene data show CDR1 as MNHEY and CDR2 as SVGAGI. This CDR3 has 12 residues. The ends were cut back, 8 bases at V and 6 bases at J, with 14 bases in the middle. Ten or more counts support this clonotype. Notes on the study in general: The CD4 compartment and the CD8 compartment contained a small share of clonotypes in common.

The chain joins TRBV6-5 to TRBJ2-7, with D uncertain. The source of this sequence is a man aged 25 to 40 who received the YFV17D yellow fever vaccine. Source: PBMCs, either bulk or a sorted T-cell subset (CD4+, CD8+, memory, or dextramer-sorted; not recorded which), taken 45 days after the yellow fever booster vaccination. CDR3 nucleotide sequence: TGTGCCAGCCGCCCTTCGGTCGGCGAGCAGTACTTC. Protein product: CASRPSVGEQYF.